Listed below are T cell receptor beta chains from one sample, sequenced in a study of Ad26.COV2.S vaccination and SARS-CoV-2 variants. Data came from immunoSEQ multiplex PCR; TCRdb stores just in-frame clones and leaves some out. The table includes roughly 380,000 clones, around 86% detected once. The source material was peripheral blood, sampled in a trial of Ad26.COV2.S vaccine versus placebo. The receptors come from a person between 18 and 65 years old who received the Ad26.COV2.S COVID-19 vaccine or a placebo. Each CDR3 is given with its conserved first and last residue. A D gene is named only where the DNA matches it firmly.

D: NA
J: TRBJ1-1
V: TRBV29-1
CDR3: CSVERQMNTEAFF

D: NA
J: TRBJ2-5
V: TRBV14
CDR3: CASSQESGETQYF

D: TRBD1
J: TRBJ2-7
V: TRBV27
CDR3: CASSLARGRGEQYF

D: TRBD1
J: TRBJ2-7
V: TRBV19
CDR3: CASSIGTGSNEQYF

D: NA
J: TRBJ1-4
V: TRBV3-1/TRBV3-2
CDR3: CASGSGNYEKLFF

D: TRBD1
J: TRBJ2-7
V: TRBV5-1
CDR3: CASSLAQGLRSYEQYF

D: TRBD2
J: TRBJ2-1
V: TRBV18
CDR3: CASSPLAGINNEQFF

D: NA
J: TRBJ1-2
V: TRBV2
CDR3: CASSDSGPGYTF

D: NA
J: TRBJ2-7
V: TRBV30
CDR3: CAWTRAGSYEQYF

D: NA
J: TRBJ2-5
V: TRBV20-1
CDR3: CSASLGPQETQYF

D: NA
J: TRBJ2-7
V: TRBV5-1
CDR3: CASSWNGDGYEQYF

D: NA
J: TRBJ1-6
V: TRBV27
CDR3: CASGLSPLHF

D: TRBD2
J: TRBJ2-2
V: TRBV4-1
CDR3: CASSHWGGTGELFF

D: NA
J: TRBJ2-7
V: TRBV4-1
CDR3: CASSQPGGSYEQYF

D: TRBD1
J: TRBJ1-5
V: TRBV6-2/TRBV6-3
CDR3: CASSSPGTGDYLRQPQHF

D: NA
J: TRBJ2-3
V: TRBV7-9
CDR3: CASRQSGTLDGDTQYF

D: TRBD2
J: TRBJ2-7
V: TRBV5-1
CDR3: CASSSPPGLAGDTYEQYF

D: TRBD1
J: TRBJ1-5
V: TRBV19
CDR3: CASSPAGQGVNQPQHF

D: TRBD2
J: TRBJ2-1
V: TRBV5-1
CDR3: CASSLGLAGGLNYNEQFF

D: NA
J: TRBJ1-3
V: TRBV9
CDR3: CASSPTPQVNTIYF

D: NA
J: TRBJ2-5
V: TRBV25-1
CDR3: CASSISRETQYF

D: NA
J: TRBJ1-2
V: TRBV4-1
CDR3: CASSQGGYYGYTF

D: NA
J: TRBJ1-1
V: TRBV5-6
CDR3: CASSSTATEAFF

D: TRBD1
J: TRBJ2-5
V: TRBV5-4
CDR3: CASSPGTGGEETQYF

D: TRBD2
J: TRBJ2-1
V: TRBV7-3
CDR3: CASSSTGTSYNEQFF

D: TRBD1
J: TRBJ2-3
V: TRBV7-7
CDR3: CASSTDRGSGTQYF

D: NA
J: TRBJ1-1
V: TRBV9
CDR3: CASSPDRGGTEAFF

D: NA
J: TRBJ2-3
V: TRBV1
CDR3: CTSTPGQGGHTDTQYF

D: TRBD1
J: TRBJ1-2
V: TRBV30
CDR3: CAWSETGGSHGYTF

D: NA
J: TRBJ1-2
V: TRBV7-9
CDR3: CASSASGTNYGYTF

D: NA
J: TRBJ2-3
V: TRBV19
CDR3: CASSTGPDTQYF

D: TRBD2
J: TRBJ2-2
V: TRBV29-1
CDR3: CSVEGPGGIHTGELFF

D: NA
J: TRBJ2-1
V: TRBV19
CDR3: CASTLTTRYDNEQFF

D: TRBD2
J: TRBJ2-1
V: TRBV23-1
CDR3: CASSVSGGARNEQFF

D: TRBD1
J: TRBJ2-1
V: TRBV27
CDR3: CASSFSRQGYNEQFF

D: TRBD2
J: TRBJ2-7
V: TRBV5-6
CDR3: CASSDSGGPSEQYF

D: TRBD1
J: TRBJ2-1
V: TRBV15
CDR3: CATSLTTGTGGHATSYNEQFF

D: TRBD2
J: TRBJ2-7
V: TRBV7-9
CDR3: CASSFQRGGYAQYF

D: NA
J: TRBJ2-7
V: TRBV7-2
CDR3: CASSLYERIYEQYF

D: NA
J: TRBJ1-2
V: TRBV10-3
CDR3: CAISESRGTPSGGYTF

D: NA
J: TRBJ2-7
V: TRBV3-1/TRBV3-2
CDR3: CASSQDRRYEQYF

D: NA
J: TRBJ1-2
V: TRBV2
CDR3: CASTPGPYGYTF